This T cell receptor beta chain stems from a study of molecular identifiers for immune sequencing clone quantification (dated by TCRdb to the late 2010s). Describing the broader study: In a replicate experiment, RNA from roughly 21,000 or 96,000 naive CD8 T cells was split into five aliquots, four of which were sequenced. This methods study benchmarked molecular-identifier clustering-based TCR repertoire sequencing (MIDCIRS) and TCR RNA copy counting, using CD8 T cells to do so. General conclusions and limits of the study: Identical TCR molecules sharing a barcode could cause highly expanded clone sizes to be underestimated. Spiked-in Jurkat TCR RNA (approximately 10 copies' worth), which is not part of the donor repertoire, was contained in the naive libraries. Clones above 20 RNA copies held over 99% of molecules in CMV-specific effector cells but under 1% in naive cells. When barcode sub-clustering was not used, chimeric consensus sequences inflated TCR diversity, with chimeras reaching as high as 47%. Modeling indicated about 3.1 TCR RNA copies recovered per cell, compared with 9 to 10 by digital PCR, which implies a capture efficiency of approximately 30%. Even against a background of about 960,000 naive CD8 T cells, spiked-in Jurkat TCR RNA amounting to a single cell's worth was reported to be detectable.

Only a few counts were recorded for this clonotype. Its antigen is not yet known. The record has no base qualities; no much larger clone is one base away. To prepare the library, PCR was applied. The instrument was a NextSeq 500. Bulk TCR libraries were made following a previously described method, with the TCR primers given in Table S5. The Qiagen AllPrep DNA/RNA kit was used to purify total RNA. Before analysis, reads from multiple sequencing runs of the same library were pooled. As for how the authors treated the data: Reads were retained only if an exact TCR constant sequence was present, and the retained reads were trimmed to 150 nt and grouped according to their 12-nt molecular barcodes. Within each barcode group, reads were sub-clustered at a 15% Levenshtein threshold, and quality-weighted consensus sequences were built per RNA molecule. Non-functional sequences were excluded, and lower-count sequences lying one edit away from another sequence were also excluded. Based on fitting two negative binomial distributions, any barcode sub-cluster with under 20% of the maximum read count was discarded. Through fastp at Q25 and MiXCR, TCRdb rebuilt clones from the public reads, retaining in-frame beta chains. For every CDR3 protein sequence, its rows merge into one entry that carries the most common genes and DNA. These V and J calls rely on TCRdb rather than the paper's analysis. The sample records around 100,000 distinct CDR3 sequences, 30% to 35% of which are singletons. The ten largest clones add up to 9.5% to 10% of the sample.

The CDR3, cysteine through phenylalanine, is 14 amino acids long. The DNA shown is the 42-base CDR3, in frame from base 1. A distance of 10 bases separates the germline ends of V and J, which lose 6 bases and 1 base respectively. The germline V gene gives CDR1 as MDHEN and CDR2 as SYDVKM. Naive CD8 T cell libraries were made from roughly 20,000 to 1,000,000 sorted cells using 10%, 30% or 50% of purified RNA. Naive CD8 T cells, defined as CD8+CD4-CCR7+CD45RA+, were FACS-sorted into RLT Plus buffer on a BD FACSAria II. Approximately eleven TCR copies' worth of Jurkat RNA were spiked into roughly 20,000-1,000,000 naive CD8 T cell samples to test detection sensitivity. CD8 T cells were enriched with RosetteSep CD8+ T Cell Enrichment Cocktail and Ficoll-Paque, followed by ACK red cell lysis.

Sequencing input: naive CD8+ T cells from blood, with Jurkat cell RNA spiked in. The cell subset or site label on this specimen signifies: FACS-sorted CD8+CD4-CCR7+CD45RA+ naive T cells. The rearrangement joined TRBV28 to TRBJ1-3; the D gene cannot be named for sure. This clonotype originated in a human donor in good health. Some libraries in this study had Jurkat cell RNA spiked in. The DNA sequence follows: TGTGCCAGCAGCTTTGGACCATCTGGAAACACCATATATTTT. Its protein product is CASSFGPSGNTIYF.